The entry below describes one T cell receptor beta chain. The table lists this clonotype with many counts. The specificity of this receptor is unknown. Base qualities are not provided; no much larger clone lies one nucleotide away. These data originate in a study of neurological immune-mediated disorders (dated by TCRdb to about 2019). In the study overall: Peripheral blood TCR-beta repertoires from patients with HTLV-I-associated myelopathy (HAM/TSP), patients with multiple sclerosis, and healthy controls were compared in the study using UMI-based sequencing. Of the approximately 70 subjects in the cohort, around 15 were HAM/TSP patients, about 35 were multiple sclerosis patients, and about 20 were healthy controls. Alongside PBMC samples, the set of about 97 TCR-beta libraries contained longitudinal samples, technical triplicates, and paired CD4+ and CD8+ T-cell subsets that had been sorted.

cDNA was synthesized by template-switch 5'RACE using a primer carrying a 10-nucleotide random unique molecular identifier by which each TCR transcript was tagged. Over 180 million TCR-beta sequences, covering 15-18 subjects, were produced in each sequencing run. The RNeasy kit was used to extract total RNA. The KAPA Real-time Library Amplification kit was used to amplify TCR-beta VDJ regions with primers for the TCR constant region and the 5'RACE anchor. A first PCR added sample indexes and Illumina adaptors, after which a second PCR increased the library yield. The roughly 650 bp TCR product was size-selected on a 2% E-gel SizeSelection system after Ampure bead purification. Before pooling, library quality was checked on a Bioanalyzer, concentration was measured with Qubit, and libraries were quantified with the Kapa Library Quantification kit. Libraries were sequenced paired-end 2 x 150 bp on an Illumina HiSeq 2500. To increase sequence diversity, roughly 25-31% phiX was spiked into each library pool. The paper's data handling went like this. Quality-filtered reads were processed with the UMI-based MiGEC pipeline, which removed over 75% of raw TCR sequences during error correction. IMGT germline references were used for aligning VDJ genes, and each clonotype was defined as a unique CDR3 amino acid sequence together with its V-J genes. Clonal expansion, Shannon diversity and CDR3 relatedness (CalcPairwiseDistances, ClusterSamples) were evaluated with VDJtools, and phylogenetic trees were built with CLCbio workbench. Using coefficient-of-variation modelling across technical triplicates, the study counted a clone as expanded if it had at least 8 unique UMIs. The public reads were run again by TCRdb, first through fastp at Q25 and then through MiXCR, and only productive beta chains were kept. Identical CDR3 protein sequences are pooled into one entry, listed with their most common genes and DNA. TCRdb's processing, not the study's, gives the V and J calls here. Counted in this sample were 50,000 or so distinct CDR3 sequences; approximately 10% of them appeared once. The ten largest clones capture 1.5% to 2% of the sample.

Blood bank volunteers in Maryland, USA served as the healthy controls. For the unsorted PBMC libraries, 2 million PBMCs were stored in RNAlater at -80 degrees C until RNA extraction and were used to generate the libraries. Peripheral blood underwent Ficoll-Hypaque density gradient centrifugation to isolate PBMCs, which were then cryopreserved in liquid nitrogen. Here is what the overall study found, with its caveats: TCR clonal expansion was greatest in HAM/TSP patients and smallest in MS patients, who ranked below even healthy controls. Expanded clones from different subjects shared no identical CDR3 amino acid sequences, which suggests that TCR-beta repertoires were private in all groups.

The CDR3 goes from the cysteine to the phenylalanine over 14 residues. The sequence is cut down to CDR3 DNA, 42 bases in frame from base 1. At the junction V is shortened by 3 bases and J by 2 bases, with 11 bases in between. Sequencing was carried out using PBMCs. The V and J segments used are TRBV12-3 or TRBV12-4 and TRBJ2-7; a weak D assignment points to TRBD2 (6 bases agree). This clonotype was obtained from a man aged 60 to 69 in good health. The sequenced DNA is TGTGCCAGCAGTTTTGGGGGACTCACCTACGAGCAGTACTTC. It translates to CASSFGGLTYEQYF.